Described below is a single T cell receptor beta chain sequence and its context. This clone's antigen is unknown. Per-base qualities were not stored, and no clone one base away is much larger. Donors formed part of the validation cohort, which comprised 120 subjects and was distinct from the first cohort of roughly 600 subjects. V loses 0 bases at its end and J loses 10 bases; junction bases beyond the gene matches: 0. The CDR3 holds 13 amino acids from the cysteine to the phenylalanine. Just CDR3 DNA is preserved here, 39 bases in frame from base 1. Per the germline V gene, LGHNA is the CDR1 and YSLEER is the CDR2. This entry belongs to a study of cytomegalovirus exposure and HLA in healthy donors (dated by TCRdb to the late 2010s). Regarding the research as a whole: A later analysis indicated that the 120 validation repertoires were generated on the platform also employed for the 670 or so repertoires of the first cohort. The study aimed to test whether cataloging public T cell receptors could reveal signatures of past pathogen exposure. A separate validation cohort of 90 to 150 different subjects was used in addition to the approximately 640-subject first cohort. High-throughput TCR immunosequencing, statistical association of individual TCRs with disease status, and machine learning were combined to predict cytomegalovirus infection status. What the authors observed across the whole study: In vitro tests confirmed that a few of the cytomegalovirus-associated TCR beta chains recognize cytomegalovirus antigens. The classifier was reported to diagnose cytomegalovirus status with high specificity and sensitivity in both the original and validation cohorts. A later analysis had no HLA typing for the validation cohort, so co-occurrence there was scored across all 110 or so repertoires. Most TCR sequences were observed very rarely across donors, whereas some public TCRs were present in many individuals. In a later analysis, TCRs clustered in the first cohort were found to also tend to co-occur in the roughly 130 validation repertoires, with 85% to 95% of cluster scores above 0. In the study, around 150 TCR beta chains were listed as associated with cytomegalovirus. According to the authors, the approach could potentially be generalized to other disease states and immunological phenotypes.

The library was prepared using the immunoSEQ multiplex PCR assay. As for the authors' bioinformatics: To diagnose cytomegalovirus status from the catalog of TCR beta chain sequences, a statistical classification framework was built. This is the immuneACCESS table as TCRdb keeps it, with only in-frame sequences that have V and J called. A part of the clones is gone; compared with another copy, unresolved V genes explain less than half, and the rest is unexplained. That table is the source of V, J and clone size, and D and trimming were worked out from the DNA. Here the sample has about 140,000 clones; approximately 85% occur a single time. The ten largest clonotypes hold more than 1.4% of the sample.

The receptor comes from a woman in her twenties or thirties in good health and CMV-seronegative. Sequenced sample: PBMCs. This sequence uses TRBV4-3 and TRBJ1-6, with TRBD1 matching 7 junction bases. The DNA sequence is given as TGCGCCAGCAGCCAAGAAGGGGGCTCACCCCTCCACTTT. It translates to CASSQEGGSPLHF.